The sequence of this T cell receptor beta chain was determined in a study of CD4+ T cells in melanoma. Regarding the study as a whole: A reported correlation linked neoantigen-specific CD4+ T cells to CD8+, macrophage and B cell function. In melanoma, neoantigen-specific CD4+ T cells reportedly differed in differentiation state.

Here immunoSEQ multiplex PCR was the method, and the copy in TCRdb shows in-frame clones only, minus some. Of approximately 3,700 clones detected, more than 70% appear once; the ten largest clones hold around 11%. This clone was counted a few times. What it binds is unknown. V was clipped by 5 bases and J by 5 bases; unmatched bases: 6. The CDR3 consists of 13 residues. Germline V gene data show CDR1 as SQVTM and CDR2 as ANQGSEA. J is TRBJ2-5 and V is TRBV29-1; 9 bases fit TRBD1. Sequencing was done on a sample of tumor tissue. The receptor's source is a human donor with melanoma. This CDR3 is CSVNPGTGETQYF. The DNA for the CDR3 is TGCAGCGTTAACCCCGGGACAGGGGAGACCCAGTACTTC.